This is a list of T cell receptor beta chains from one sample in a study of long-term antiretroviral therapy in people with HIV. The table came from immunoSEQ multiplex PCR; TCRdb's copy has only in-frame clones and leaves some out. This table has 30,000 to 40,000 clones, 75% to 90% appearing once. The sequences come from unsorted PBMCs, collected 1.5 years after starting antiretroviral therapy. These receptors were collected from a man between 18 and 35 years old with HIV. Each CDR3 is given with its conserved first and last residue.

v_call	j_call	cdr3_aa
TRBV15	TRBJ2-1	CATSRNNEQFF
TRBV6-5	TRBJ1-4	CASRDRGSTNEKLFF
TRBV9	TRBJ2-5	CASSVEKDPWGTQYF
TRBV29-1	TRBJ1-1	CSVESGGVGAFF
TRBV18	TRBJ2-7	CASYGTSGSGSEQYF
TRBV25-1	TRBJ1-1	CASSLGQREAFF
TRBV19	TRBJ2-1	CASWTGGPSNEQFF
TRBV5-5	TRBJ2-7	CASSLPPPGLPYEQYF
TRBV5-6	TRBJ2-7	CASSFGTGKYEQYF
TRBV5-4	TRBJ1-4	CATRTSDSVTNEKLFF
TRBV5-1	TRBJ2-2	CASSLVQFNTGELFF
TRBV5-1	TRBJ2-7	CASSLGQGQYEQYF
TRBV27	TRBJ2-1	CASSYWGFDEQFF
TRBV29-1	TRBJ2-3	CSVERGLAGVQTDTQYF
TRBV18	TRBJ1-1	CASSPVGTGNTEAFF
TRBV5-6	TRBJ2-7	CASSLYYEQYF
TRBV7-2	TRBJ2-7	CASSLRGTGSYEQYF
TRBV7-2	TRBJ2-6	CASSLVPGSGANVLTF
TRBV7-9	TRBJ2-1	CASSLDWRIDEQFF
TRBV18	TRBJ2-5	CASSPGNGEAQYF
TRBV7-9	TRBJ1-2	CASSLGSRDRYGYTF
TRBV19	TRBJ2-3	CASSTRTGLSTDTQYF
TRBV28	TRBJ2-1	CASSLGENEQFF
TRBV5-1	TRBJ1-2	CASSLAGTDNYGYTF
TRBV7-9	TRBJ2-7	CASSKGTSGVYEQYF
TRBV19	TRBJ1-2	CASRVDSRGNYGYTF
TRBV30	TRBJ2-2	CAWGGQAGGLFF
TRBV7-2	TRBJ2-7	CASRSGGPPTYEQYF
TRBV5-6	TRBJ1-2	CASSPVGVLNYGYTF
TRBV5-1	TRBJ2-6	CASSLDSGANVLTF
TRBV7-2	TRBJ2-2	CASSYPGLAYSGELFF
TRBV7-4	TRBJ2-3	CASSSGLAGVSLETDTQYF
TRBV28	TRBJ1-2	CASSVGWAYGYTF
TRBV11-3	TRBJ2-1	CASSRRGSGNNEQFF
TRBV7-2	TRBJ1-2	CASSSRPDMVYGYTF
TRBV7-2	TRBJ1-2	CASSLTGGGYTF
TRBV11-2	TRBJ2-7	CASSSPLGYEQYF
TRBV29-1	TRBJ2-1	CSVVGGAGGQFF
TRBV6-5	TRBJ1-1	CASSYTRQNTEAFF
TRBV7-2	TRBJ1-2	CASSFGLTGGDGYTF
TRBV10-1	TRBJ2-2	CASSEFPLAPGELFF
TRBV5-8	TRBJ2-1	CASSHSGRAYNEQFF